The entry below gives a single TCR beta chain sequence along with its context. Only in-frame clones appear in the TCRdb table, and some are missing; sequencing was by immunoSEQ multiplex PCR. The sample shows about half a million clones, roughly nine tenths of them seen only once. Trimming took 1 base from V and 6 from J, leaving 15 bases between them. The CDR3 extends over 16 amino acids. The germline V gene encodes CDR1 LGHDT and CDR2 YNNKEL (reference sequence). This entry comes from a study of blood T cell repertoires in COVID-19. The V and J genes are TRBV3-1 (or the pseudogene TRBV3-2) and TRBJ2-2; possibly TRBD2 for D (5 bases). The TCR originated in a woman aged 55-69 years who had recovered from COVID-19. Sequenced material: PBMCs or T cells enriched from blood (not recorded which). In DNA form, the CDR3 reads TGTGCCAGCAGCCAAGGAAGGGAGATACCACCCGGGGAGCTGTTTTTT. This encodes CASSQGREIPPGELFF.